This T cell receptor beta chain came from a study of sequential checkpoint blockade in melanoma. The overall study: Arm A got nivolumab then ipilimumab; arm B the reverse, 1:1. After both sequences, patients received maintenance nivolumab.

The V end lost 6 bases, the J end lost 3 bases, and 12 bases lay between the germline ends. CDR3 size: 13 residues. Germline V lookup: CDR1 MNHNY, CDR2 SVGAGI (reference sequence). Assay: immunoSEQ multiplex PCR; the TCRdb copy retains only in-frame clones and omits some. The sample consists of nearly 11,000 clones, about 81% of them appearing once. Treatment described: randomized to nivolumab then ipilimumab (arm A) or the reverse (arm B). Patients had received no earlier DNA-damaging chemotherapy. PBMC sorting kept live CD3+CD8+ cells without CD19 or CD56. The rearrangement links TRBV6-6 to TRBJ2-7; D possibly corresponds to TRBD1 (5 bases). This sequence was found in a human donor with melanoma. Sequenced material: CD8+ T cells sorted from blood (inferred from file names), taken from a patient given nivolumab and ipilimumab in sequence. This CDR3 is CASSPGFLYEQYF. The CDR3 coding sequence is TGTGCCAGCAGCCCAGGGTTTCTCTACGAGCAGTACTTC.